This TCR beta chain was documented in a study of low-dose radiotherapy and immunotherapy resistance in tumors. Turning to the study itself: The fractionation for Cohort 1 was 0.5 Gy per fraction every 2 weeks, totaling 6.5 Gy. Treatment of Cohort 2 consisted of 1 Gy per fraction every two weeks, amounting to 13 Gy over 26 weeks. Administration of intravenous cyclophosphamide at 200 mg/m2 took place every two weeks, one day before radiation and immunotherapy.

This clonotype was found many times. First-strand cDNA relied on TRAV- and TRBV-specific primers spanning alpha and beta chains. A roughly 19-cycle PCR with a constant-region primer and V-primer adapter amplified TCRs. TCRdb redid the calling of the reads with MiXCR, one entry per CDR3 protein. Seen here are 40,000 or so distinct CDR3 sequences, around 20% observed once, and the top ten hold about a tenth. The V gene's germline CDR1 is LNHNV and CDR2 YYDKDF (reference sequence). This CDR3 is 17 amino acids long. Trimming cost V 5 bases and J 2 bases, with 20 bases left between them. Time point: after trial treatment. Regarding treatment: LDRT plus nivolumab, ipilimumab, low-dose cyclophosphamide and aspirin (RACIN trial). The study gave donors nivolumab, ipilimumab, aspirin, low-dose cyclophosphamide and low-dose radiotherapy.

Specimen: PBMCs, collected after low-dose radiotherapy plus immunotherapy. This receptor was obtained from a female donor with ovarian cancer. The chain couples TRBV15 to TRBJ2-3; D unclear. The CDR3 nucleotides read TGTGCCACCAGCCCTACAAGAGGCGGCGGATTCACAGATACGCAGTATTTT. Its translation is CATSPTRGGGFTDTQYF.